Shown below are 15 T cell receptor beta chains from a single sample sequenced in a study of blood T cell repertoires in COVID-19. Method: immunoSEQ multiplex PCR; TCRdb's copy keeps in-frame clones and lacks some. This sample has about 270,000 clones, with roughly 86% found just once. Sequencing was done on a sample of PBMCs or T cells enriched from blood (not recorded which). These receptors came from a woman younger than 35 who had recovered from COVID-19.

The chain employs TRBV7-9 and TRBJ2-5; TRBD2 aligns across 9 bases. With 6 bases clipped from V and 3 bases from J, the junction kept 5 bases outside the gene matches. The CDR3 spans 14 residues. CDR1 SEHNR and CDR2 FQNEAQ come from the germline V gene (reference sequence). The chain's CDR3 is CASRPGLAKETQYF. The CDR3 nucleotides read TGTGCCAGCAGACCGGGACTAGCAAAAGAGACCCAGTACTTC.

The rearrangement joins TRBV7-9 to TRBJ2-7; 9 bases agree with TRBD1. Trimming removed 5 bases from V and 5 bases from J; junction bases left unmatched: 7. Germline CDR1 reads SEHNR; CDR2 reads FQNEAQ (reference sequence). CDR3 length: 14 amino acids. The CDR3 reads CASSRGTGSDEQYF. CDR3 nucleotide sequence: TGTGCCAGCAGCCGCGGGACAGGGTCAGACGAGCAGTACTTC.

V and J are TRBV29-1 and TRBJ2-1; perhaps TRBD2 as D (6 bases). Trimming removed 4 bases from V and 15 bases from J, with 19 bases in between. This CDR3 region has 12 residues. Germline assignment: CDR1 SQVTM and CDR2 ANQGSEA. The CDR3 DNA reads TGCAGCGTTGGATTTAGCGGAGCTCTCGGGTTCTTC. Residues: CSVGFSGALGFF.

This clone showed up just a few times. In nucleotides, the CDR3 is TGCGCCAGCAGCCAAGGTAGCGGTAACTACGAGCAGTACTTC. Protein: CASSQGSGNYEQYF. V and J are TRBV4-1 and TRBJ2-7; D perhaps matches TRBD2 (6 bases). The length of the CDR3 is 14 residues. Germline V gene data show CDR1 as MGHRA and CDR2 as YSYEKL. The V and J ends lost 1 base and 3 bases respectively, with 10 bases between them.

The J gene is TRBJ2-7, the V gene TRBV27; a possible D gene is TRBD1 (6 bases). Between the trimmed V and J ends, which lost 4 bases and 5 bases, there was a span of 12 bases. Germline assignment: CDR1 MNHEY and CDR2 SMNVEV (reference sequence). This CDR3 region has 13 residues. This chain's CDR3 is CASSYGTPDEQYF. The CDR3 DNA sequence: TGTGCCAGCAGTTACGGGACACCAGACGAGCAGTACTTC.

The chain has TRBV27 and TRBJ2-1; 7 bases align to TRBD2. Germline trimming cut 2 bases from V and 2 bases from J; bases unmatched to any gene: 15. Germline V gene lookup returns CDR1 MNHEY and CDR2 SMNVEV (reference sequence). The CDR3 contains 19 residues. The CDR3 reads CASSLKGHGGGSPYNEQFF. The CDR3 DNA is TGTGCCAGCAGTTTAAAGGGTCACGGGGGAGGGTCCCCCTACAATGAGCAGTTCTTC.

J is TRBJ1-2 and V is TRBV30; unclear D gene. This CDR3 comprises 11 residues. V lost 2 bases and J 4 bases, leaving 5 bases between the germline ends. The germline CDR1 and CDR2 sequences are GTSNPN and SVGIG (reference sequence). The CDR3 protein is CAWSSVYGYTF. The DNA of the CDR3 is TGTGCCTGGAGTTCTGTCTATGGCTACACCTTC.

V usage is TRBV6-6 and J usage is TRBJ1-3; 9 bases are a match to TRBD1. The CDR3 contains 16 residues. The junction had 9 bases not matched to a gene; V was cut back by 6 bases and J by 3 bases. Germline V gives CDR1 MNHNY, CDR2 SVGAGI (reference sequence). DNA for the CDR3: TGTGCCAGCAGCCTAGGGACAGGGAATGTTGGAAACACCATATATTTT. Encoded protein: CASSLGTGNVGNTIYF.

This sequence joins TRBV9 and TRBJ1-2; 10 nucleotides line up with TRBD1. Looked up from germline, CDR1 is SGDLS and CDR2 is YYNGEE. The V segment lost 3 bases and the J segment 3 bases; nucleotides outside the gene matches: 8. This CDR3 is built from 16 residues. CDR3: CASSGDRGGLDYGYTF. The CDR3 region has the DNA TGTGCCAGCAGCGGGGACAGGGGTGGCCTCGACTATGGCTACACCTTC.

The chain employs TRBV18 and TRBJ2-5, with 9 bases matching TRBD2. V was clipped by 0 bases and J by 6 bases; unmatched bases: 5. The length of the CDR3 is 15 residues. CDR1 is KGHSH and CDR2 is LQKENI in the germline V gene. CDR3 in DNA: TGTGCCAGCTCACCACCCACAGCGGGAGGACAGACCCAGTACTTC. As protein: CASSPPTAGGQTQYF.

The chain couples TRBV27 to TRBJ2-1, with 7 bases aligning to TRBD2. This CDR3 has 15 residues. Germline assignment: CDR1 MNHEY and CDR2 SMNVEV (reference sequence). Trimming cost V 2 bases and J 3 bases; bases outside gene matches: 4. As DNA, the CDR3 is TGTGCCAGCAGTTTAATCCGCGGGAGCTACAATGAGCAGTTCTTC. This encodes CASSLIRGSYNEQFF.

The chain carries TRBV2 and TRBJ1-2, with a tentative D call TRBD1 (5 bases). The germline CDR1 and CDR2 sequences are SNHLY and FYNNEI. CDR3 length: 14 amino acids. Trimming cost V 0 bases and J 7 bases, with 12 bases left between them. For the CDR3, the DNA is TGTGCCAGCAGTGAAGCTGGGGGAGGGGTTGGCTACACCTTC. Encoded protein: CASSEAGGGVGYTF.

This clone was detected only once. In DNA, the CDR3 is TGCGCCAGCAGCCACCCAGGGGCTGGTAATGAGCAGTTCTTC. It yields the protein CASSHPGAGNEQFF. The chain combines TRBV4-1 with TRBJ2-1; TRBD1 might be the D (6 bases). Germline CDR1 reads MGHRA; CDR2 reads YSYEKL. V was shortened by 3 bases and J by 7 bases, with 13 bases between the two germline ends. There are 14 residues in the CDR3.

The chain recombines TRBV7-2 with TRBJ1-1; D is unclear. Per the germline V gene, CDR1 is SGHTA and CDR2 is FQGNSA. The CDR3 has 12 residues. CDR3 DNA sequence: TGTGCGTCGGGTCGGCCGAACACTGAAGCTTTCTTT. Protein: CASGRPNTEAFF.

The J gene is TRBJ1-2, the V gene TRBV20-1; D uncertain. Trimming stripped 3 bases from V and 5 bases from J, with 16 bases between. The CDR3 contains 14 residues. Germline V gene sequence: CDR1 DFQATT, CDR2 SNEGSKA (reference sequence). The CDR3 reads CSASRLAGLYGYTF. The CDR3 region has the DNA TGCAGTGCTAGTCGCCTAGCGGGGTTATATGGCTACACCTTC.